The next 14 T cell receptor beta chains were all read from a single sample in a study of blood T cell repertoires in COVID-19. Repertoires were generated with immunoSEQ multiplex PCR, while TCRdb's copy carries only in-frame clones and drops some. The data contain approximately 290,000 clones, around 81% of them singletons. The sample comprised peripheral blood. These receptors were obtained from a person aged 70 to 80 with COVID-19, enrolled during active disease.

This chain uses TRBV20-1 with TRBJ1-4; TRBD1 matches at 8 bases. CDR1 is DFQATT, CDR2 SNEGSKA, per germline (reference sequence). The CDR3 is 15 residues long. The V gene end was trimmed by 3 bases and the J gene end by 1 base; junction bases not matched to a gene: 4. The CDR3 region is CSASVRGRTNEKLFF. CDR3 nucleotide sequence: TGCAGTGCTAGTGTCAGGGGGCGAACTAATGAAAAACTGTTTTTT.

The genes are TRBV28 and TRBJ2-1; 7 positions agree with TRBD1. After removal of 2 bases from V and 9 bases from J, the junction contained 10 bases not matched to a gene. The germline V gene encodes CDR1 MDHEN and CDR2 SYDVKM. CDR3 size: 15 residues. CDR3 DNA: TGTGCCAGCAGTTTAACCACAGGGGCCGGGGCTGAGCAGTTCTTC. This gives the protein CASSLTTGAGAEQFF.

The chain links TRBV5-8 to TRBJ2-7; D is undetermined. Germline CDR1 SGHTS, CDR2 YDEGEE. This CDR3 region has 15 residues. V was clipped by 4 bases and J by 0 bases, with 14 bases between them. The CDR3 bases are TGTGCCAGCAGCACGGGTTCACCGGGCTCCTACGAGCAGTACTTC. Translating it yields CASSTGSPGSYEQYF.

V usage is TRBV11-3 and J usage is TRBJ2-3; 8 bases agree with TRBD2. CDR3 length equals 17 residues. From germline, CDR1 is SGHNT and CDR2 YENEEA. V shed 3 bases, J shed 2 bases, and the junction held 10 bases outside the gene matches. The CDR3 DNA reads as TGTGCCAGCAGCTTTGCAGCGGGAGCCAGGGACACAGATACGCAGTATTTT. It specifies CASSFAAGARDTDTQYF.

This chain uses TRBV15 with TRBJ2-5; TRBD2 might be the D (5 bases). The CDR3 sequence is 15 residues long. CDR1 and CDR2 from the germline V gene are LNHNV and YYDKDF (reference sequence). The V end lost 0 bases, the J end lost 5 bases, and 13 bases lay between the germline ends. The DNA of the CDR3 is TGTGCCACCAGCAGAGATCGAGACCGCGGGGAGACCCAGTACTTC. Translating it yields CATSRDRDRGETQYF.

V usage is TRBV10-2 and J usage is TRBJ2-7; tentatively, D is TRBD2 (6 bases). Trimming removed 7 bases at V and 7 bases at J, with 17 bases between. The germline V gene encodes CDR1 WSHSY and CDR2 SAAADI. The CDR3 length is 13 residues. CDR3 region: CASTAGRWGEQYF. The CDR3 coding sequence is TGCGCCAGCACGGCGGGGCGGTGGGGGGAGCAGTACTTC.

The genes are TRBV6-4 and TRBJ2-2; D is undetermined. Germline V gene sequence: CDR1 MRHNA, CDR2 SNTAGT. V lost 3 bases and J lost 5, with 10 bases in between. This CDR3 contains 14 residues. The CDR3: CASSEFQFTGELFF. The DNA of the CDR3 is TGTGCCAGCAGTGAATTCCAGTTTACCGGGGAGCTGTTTTTT.

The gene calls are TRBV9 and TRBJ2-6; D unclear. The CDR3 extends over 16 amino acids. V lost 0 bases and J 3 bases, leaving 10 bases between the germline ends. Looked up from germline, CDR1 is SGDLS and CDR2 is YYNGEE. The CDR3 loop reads CASSVALFIGANVLTF. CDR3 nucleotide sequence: TGTGCCAGCAGCGTAGCTCTTTTTATTGGGGCCAACGTCCTGACTTTC.

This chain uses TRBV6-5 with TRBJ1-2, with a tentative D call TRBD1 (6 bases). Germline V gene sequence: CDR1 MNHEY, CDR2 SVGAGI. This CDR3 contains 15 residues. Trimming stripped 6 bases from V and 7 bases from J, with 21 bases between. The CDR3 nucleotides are TGTGCCAGCAGGGAGCCAGGGGAGATTCGTGGTGGCTACACCTTC. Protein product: CASREPGEIRGGYTF.

CDR3 nucleotides: TGTGCCAGTAAAGTTCAGGGTCAAAGCAATCAGCCCCAGCATTTT. Protein: CASKVQGQSNQPQHF. V gene TRBV19 combines with J gene TRBJ1-5, with a tentative D call TRBD1 (5 bases). This CDR3 is 15 amino acids long. CDR1 is LNHDA and CDR2 is SQIVND in the germline V gene (reference sequence). Deletions cut 7 bases from V and 1 base from J, with 14 bases between.

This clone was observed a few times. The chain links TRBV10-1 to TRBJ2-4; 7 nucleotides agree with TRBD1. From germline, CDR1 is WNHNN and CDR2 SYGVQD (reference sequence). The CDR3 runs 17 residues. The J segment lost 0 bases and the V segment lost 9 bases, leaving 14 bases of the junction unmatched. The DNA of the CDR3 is TGCGCCAGAAAGACAGGGACAAAACCGATAGCCAAAAACATTCAGTACTTC. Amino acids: CARKTGTKPIAKNIQYF.

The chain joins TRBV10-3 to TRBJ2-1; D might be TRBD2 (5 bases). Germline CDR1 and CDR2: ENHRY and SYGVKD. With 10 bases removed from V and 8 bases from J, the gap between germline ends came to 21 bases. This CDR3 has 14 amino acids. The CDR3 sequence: CATSRGGLGDEQFF. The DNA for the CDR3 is TGTGCCACCTCCCGGGGTGGCCTAGGCGATGAGCAGTTCTTC.

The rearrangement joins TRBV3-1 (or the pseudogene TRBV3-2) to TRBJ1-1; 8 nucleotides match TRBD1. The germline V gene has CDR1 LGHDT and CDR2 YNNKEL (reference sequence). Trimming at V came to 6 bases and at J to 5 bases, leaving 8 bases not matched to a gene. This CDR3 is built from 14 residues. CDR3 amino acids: CASRPAGGGTEAFF. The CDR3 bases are TGTGCCAGCAGGCCCGCAGGGGGCGGGACTGAAGCTTTCTTT.

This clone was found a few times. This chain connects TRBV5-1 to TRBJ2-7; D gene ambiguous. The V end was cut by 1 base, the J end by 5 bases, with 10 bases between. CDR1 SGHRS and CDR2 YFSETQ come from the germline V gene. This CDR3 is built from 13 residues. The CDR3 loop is CASSLIDNHEQYF. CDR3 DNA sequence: TGCGCCAGCAGCTTGATTGACAACCACGAGCAGTACTTC.